This T cell receptor beta chain was sequenced in a study of blood T cell repertoires in COVID-19. The overall study: Spain, Italy and the United States supplied samples that represented acute and convalescent COVID-19.

About this clone itself: This sample also contains other DNA sequences that code for the same CDR3.

Assay: immunoSEQ multiplex PCR; the TCRdb copy retains only in-frame clones and omits some. The table shows around 190,000 clones, with 88% occurring only once. From germline, CDR1 is SGDLS and CDR2 YYNGEE. This CDR3 region has 14 residues. Trimming at V came to 3 bases and at J to 7 bases, leaving 6 bases not matched to a gene. Sequencing was performed on peripheral blood. The chain couples TRBV9 to TRBJ1-5; 8 bases map to TRBD1. The source of this sequence is a man aged 18 to 30 with active or convalescent COVID-19. CDR3 sequence reads: CASSGQGAGQPQHF. The DNA of the CDR3 is TGTGCCAGCAGCGGTCAGGGGGCAGGCCAGCCCCAGCATTTT.